This note documents a single T cell receptor (beta chain) sequence. Its cognate antigen is unknown. Germline CDR1 ENHRY, CDR2 SYGVKD. V lost 3 bases and J 6 bases, leaving 4 bases between the germline ends. This CDR3 has 11 amino acids. The data were produced by immunoSEQ multiplex PCR, yet TCRdb's version contains in-frame clones alone and is incomplete. This sample has millions of clones, with roughly nine tenths found just once. The data originate from a study of shared clonotypes between healthy human individuals. Broader study findings: Estimated richness was generally greater in naive than memory subsets.

The source of this sequence is a young man in good health. The rearrangement links TRBV10-3 to TRBJ2-3; D gene uncertain. Sequencing was performed on naive CD4+ T cells sorted from blood. Subset of the sample: CD45RA+ positively selected. CDR3 residues: CAISDVDTQYF. Here the CDR3 DNA reads TGTGCCATCAGTGACGTGGATACGCAGTATTTT.